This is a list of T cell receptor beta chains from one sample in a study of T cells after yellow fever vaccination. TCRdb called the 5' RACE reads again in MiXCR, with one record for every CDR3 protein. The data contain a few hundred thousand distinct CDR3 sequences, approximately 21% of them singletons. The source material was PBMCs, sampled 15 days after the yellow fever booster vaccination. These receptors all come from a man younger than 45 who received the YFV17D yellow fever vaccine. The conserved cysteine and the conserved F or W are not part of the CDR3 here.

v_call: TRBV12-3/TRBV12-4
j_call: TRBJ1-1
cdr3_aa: ASTRDVPNTEAF

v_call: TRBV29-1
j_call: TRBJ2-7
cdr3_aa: SVTLAAGAYYEQY

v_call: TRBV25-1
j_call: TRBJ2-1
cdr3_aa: ASSEWTAYNEQF

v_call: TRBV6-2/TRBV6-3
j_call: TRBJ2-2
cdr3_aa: ASSYPSGTNTGELF

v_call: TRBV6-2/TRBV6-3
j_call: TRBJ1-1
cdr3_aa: ASSYMRATEAF

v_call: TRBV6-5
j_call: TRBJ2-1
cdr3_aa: ASSWGRGNEQF

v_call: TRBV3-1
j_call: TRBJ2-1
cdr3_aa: ASSQRKVSSYNEQF

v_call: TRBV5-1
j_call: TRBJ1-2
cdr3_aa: ASSVGQVYGYT

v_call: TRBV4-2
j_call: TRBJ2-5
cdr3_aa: ASSQFLGGNQETQY

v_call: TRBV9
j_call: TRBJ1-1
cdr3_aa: ASSVAGPTEAF

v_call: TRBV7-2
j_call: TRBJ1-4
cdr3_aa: ASSQRGGANEKLF

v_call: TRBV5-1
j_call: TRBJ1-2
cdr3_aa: ASSTGTDYGYT

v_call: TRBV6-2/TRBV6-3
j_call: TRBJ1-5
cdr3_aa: ASSSLKTGPFNQPQH

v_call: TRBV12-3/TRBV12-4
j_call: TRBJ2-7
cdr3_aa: ASSAWAADSYEQY

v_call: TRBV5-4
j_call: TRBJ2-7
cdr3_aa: ASSVSLAGFSYEQY

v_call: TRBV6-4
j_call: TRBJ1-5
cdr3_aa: ASSDSPDGDNQPQH

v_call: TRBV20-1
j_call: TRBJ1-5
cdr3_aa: GLGQVNQPQH

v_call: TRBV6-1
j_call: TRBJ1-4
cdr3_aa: ASRQTGVGEKLF

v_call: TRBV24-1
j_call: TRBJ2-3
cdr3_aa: ATSRRGATDTQY

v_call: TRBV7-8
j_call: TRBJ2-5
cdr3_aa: ASSPVGGLQETQY

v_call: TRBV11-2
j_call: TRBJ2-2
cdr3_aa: ASSRHSQSSGRNTGELF

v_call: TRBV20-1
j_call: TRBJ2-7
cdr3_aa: SANLLAGFTYEQY

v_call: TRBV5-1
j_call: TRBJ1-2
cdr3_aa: ASSSQGFYGYT

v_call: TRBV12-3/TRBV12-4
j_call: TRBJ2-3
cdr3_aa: ASTLAPTDTQY

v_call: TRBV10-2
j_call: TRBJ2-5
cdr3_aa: ASLDLQTGGQY

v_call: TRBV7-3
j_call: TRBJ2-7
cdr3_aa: ASSFSGSPPGEQY

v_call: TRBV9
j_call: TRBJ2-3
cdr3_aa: ASSVETGTTDTQY

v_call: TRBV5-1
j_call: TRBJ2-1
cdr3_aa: ASLRDGNNEQF

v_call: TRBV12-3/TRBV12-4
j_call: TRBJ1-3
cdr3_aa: ASSETGRLSGNTIY

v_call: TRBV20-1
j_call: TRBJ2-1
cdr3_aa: SARASGVPPTYNEQF

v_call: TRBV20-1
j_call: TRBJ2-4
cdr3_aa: SAARGAKNIQY

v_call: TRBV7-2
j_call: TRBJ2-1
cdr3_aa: ASSLGGLPQF

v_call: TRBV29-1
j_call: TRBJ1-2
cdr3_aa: SVIDSDGYT

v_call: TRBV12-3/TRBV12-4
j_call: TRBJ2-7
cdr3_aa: ASRSGLPSYEQY

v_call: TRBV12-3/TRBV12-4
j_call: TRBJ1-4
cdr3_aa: ASSAQINEKLF

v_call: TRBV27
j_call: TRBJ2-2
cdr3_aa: ASSLALWDRSPGELF

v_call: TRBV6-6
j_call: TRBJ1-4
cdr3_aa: ASSWLEKLF

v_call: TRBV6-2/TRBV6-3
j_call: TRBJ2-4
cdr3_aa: ASSTDSYKNIQY

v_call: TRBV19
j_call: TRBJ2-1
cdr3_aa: ASSTYNRVNPNEQF

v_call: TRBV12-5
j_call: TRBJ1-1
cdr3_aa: ASGSRQVNTEAF

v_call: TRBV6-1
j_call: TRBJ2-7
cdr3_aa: SQGSAYEQY

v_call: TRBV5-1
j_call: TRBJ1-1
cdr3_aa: ASSGNWNTEAF

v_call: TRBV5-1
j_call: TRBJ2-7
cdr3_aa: ASSEGDFSYEQY

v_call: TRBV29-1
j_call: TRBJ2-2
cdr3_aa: SFRGNTGELF

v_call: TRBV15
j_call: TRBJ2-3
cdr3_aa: ATRRDRPDTQY

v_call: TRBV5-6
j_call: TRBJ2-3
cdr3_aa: ASVSTSTLRLTDTQY

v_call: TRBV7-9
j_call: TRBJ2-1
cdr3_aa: ASSLASRLPYNEQF

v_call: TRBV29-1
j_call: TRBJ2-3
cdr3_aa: SVLQGFRTDTQY